The present entry profiles one T cell receptor beta chain with its context. The antigen is undetermined. The sample is drawn from a study of CD8+ T cells in alopecia areata. Treatment of the sample: oral pan-JAK inhibitor, 5-10 mg twice daily. Sorting from PBMCs produced CD4+ and CD8+ T cells. The CDR3 is 12 residues long. V trimming: 5 bases; J trimming: 12 bases; junction bases outside the gene matches: 3. The germline V gene encodes CDR1 GTSNPN and CDR2 SVGIG (reference sequence). Extracted RNA was reverse transcribed into cDNA, the sequencing template. Generated by immunoSEQ multiplex PCR, the TCRdb table keeps only in-frame clones and is missing some. The sample consists of over 200,000 clones, 64% of them appearing once. Study-wide points: Higher clonality was seen in lesional scalp than in normal scalp, especially in alopecia totalis/universalis. Expanded CD8+ clones among the top 100, and scalp clonality, were significantly decreased by tofacitinib.

This material consisted of CD4+ T cells sorted from blood, taken at week 4, from a patient treated with tofacitinib. This chain links TRBV30 with TRBJ2-6, with 11 bases matching TRBD1. This receptor was identified in a human donor with alopecia areata. CDR3 sequence: CAWLDRGLVLTF. CDR3 nucleotides: TGTGCCTGGCTGGACAGGGGGCTCGTCCTGACTTTC. Full variable domain (rest looked up from reference TRBV30 and TRBJ2-6): SQTIHQWPATLVQPVGSPLSLECTVEGTSNPNLYWYRQAAGRGLQLLFYSVGIGQISSEVPQNLSASRPQDRQFILSSKKLLLSDSGFYLCAWLDRGLVLTFGAGSRLTVL.